This record looks at one T cell receptor (beta chain) sequence and its context. What it binds is unknown. A far larger clone differs by one base, so this is likely a read error. This entry is derived from a study of shared clonotypes between healthy human individuals. Study results and caveats: There were few donors, and this limited the genetic and exposure-history diversity represented.

This CDR3 region has 16 residues. Trimming took 0 bases from V and 5 from J; bases not matched to a gene: 10. Germline CDR1 is MGHRA and CDR2 is YSYEKL. The method was immunoSEQ multiplex PCR; TCRdb's version includes in-frame clones alone and lacks a portion of them. The profile shows roughly 1,000,000 clones, 75% to 85% of them singletons. The TCR was taken from a young man in good health. Some clones in this sample may be carry-over from other donors' samples. V usage is TRBV4-1 and J usage is TRBJ2-7; 7 bases are a match to TRBD1. The sequenced sample was memory CD4+ T cells from PBMCs. Specified subset: CD45RA-negative fraction. Written as DNA, the CDR3 is TGCGCCAGCAGCCAAGATCCTAGACAGGGTTGGCACGAGCAGTACTTC. Its translation is CASSQDPRQGWHEQYF.